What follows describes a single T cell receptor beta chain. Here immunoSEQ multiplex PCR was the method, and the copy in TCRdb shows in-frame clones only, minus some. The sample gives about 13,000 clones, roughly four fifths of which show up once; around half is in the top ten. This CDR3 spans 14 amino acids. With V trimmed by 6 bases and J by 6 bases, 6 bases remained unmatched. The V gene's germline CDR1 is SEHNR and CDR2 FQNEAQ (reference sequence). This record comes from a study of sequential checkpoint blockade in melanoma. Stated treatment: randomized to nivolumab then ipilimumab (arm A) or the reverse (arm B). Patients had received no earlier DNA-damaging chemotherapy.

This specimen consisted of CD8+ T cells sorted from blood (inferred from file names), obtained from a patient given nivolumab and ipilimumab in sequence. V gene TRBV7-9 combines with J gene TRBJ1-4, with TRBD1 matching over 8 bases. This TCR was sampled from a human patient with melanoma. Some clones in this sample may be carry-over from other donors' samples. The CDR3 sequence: CASSPQGAYEKLFF. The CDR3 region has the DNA TGTGCCAGCAGTCCTCAGGGGGCCTATGAAAAACTGTTTTTT.